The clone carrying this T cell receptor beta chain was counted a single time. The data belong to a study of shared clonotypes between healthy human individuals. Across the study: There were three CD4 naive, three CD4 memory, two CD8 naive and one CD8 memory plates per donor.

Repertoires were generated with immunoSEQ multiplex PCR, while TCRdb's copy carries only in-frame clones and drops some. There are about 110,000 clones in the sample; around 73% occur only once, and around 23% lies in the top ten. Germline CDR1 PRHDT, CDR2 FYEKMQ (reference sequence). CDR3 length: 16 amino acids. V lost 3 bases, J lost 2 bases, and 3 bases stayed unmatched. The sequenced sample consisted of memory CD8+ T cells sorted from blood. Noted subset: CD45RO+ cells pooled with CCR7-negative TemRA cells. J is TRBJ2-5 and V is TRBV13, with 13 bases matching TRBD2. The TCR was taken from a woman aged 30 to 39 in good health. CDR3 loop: CASSFGTSGIQETQYF. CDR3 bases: TGTGCCAGCAGCTTCGGGACTAGCGGGATTCAAGAGACCCAGTACTTC.